These 10 T cell receptor beta chains were all obtained from the same sample, sequenced in a study of shared clonotypes between healthy human individuals. The repertoire was sequenced with immunoSEQ multiplex PCR; TCRdb's copy has only in-frame clones and lacks some. This table holds more than 1.2 million clones, around 98.5% found once. Sequencing was carried out using naive CD4+ T cells sorted from blood. Subset meaning: CD45RA+ positively selected. The receptor source for this set is a young man in good health.

The V and J genes are TRBV5-5 and TRBJ2-1; D ambiguous. Trimming removed 3 bases at V and 7 bases at J, with 2 bases between. Per the germline V gene, CDR1 is SGHKS and CDR2 is YYEKEE (reference sequence). The CDR3 runs to 10 residues. The CDR3 sequence is CASSSNEQFF. The CDR3 bases are TGTGCCAGCAGCTCGAATGAGCAGTTCTTC.

The V gene is TRBV7-2, the J gene TRBJ1-2; D is unresolved. Trimming left V 2 bases short and J 0 bases short, with 7 bases between. This CDR3 is built from 14 residues. From germline, CDR1 is SGHTA and CDR2 FQGNSA. CDR3 loop: CASSLRVSNYGYTF. The DNA for the CDR3 is TGTGCCAGCAGCTTACGAGTTTCTAACTATGGCTACACCTTC.

The rearrangement joins TRBV19 to TRBJ2-7; D unresolved. V was pared by 5 bases and J by 6 bases, with 17 bases between. The CDR3 extends over 14 amino acids. CDR1 is LNHDA and CDR2 is SQIVND in the germline V gene (reference sequence). The CDR3 DNA reads TGTGCCAGTAGTCCAACCCTCCTGGGCCGCGAGCAGTACTTC. Protein sequence: CASSPTLLGREQYF.

The rearrangement joins TRBV4-3 to TRBJ2-4, with 8 bases that match TRBD1. The CDR3 sequence is 14 residues long. V was pared by 3 bases and J by 8 bases, with 6 bases of the junction left unmatched. CDR1 is LGHNA, CDR2 YSLEER, per germline. CDR3 nucleotide sequence: TGCGCCAGCAGCCAGAGATACAGGGGGGACATTCAGTACTTC. It encodes CASSQRYRGDIQYF.

CDR3 sequence: CASSSTLLAGSWADTQYF. CDR3 bases: TGTGCCAGCAGCTCAACCCTGCTAGCGGGCTCATGGGCAGATACGCAGTATTTT. The rearrangement joins TRBV7-2 to TRBJ2-3, with TRBD2 matching 8 bases. CDR1 is SGHTA, CDR2 FQGNSA, per germline. The junction had 16 bases not matched to a gene; V was cut back by 4 bases and J by 4 bases. CDR3 size: 18 residues.

This chain uses TRBV14 with TRBJ2-7; perhaps D is TRBD1 or TRBD2 (5 bases each). The CDR3 is 17 residues long. Germline CDR1 SGHDN, CDR2 FVKESK. V was cut by 1 base and J by 3 bases, with 19 bases left in between. Here the CDR3 DNA reads TGTGCCAGCAGCCAAGTTTTCAGCCGGGACGATAACTACGAGCAGTACTTC. This sequence encodes CASSQVFSRDDNYEQYF.

The chain couples TRBV14 to TRBJ2-3, with TRBD2 matching 8 bases. CDR3 length: 14 residues. Per the germline V gene, CDR1 is SGHDN and CDR2 is FVKESK. V was pared by 10 bases and J by 1 base, with 7 bases of the junction left unmatched. For the CDR3, the DNA is TGTGCCACCTCAAAGCGGGAGCGCACAGATACGCAGTATTTT. It encodes CATSKRERTDTQYF.

This chain links TRBV6-6 with TRBJ1-5; D is possibly TRBD1 (6 bases). Deletions cut 2 bases from V and 7 bases from J, with 6 bases between. This CDR3 has 12 residues. CDR1 and CDR2 (germline): MNHNY, SVGAGI (reference sequence). For the CDR3, the DNA is TGTGCCAGCAGTTACGGGGGCCAGCCCCAGCATTTT. Its translation is CASSYGGQPQHF.

The chain uses TRBV9 and TRBJ1-3; 7 bases match TRBD1. Germline loops: CDR1 SGDLS, CDR2 YYNGEE. The CDR3 is 15 amino acids. V dropped 0 bases and J dropped 4; count of bases not matched to a gene: 4. CDR3: CASSVAQGPGNTIYF. The CDR3 DNA reads as TGTGCCAGCAGCGTAGCACAGGGGCCCGGAAACACCATATATTTT.

This chain joins TRBV5-1 and TRBJ2-2; 7 bases are a match to TRBD1. V lost 2 bases, J lost 0 bases, and 4 bases stayed unmatched. The CDR3 loop spans 16 amino acids. Germline loops: CDR1 SGHRS, CDR2 YFSETQ. The CDR3 loop reads CASSLGDSSNTGELFF. The CDR3 bases are TGCGCCAGCAGCTTAGGGGACAGCTCGAACACCGGGGAGCTGTTTTTT. Complete variable domain (other parts from reference TRBV5-1 and TRBJ2-2): KAGVTQTPRYLIKTRGQQVTLSCSPISGHRSVSWYQQTPGQGLQFLFEYFSETQRNKGNFPGRFSGRQFSNSRSEMNVSTLELGDSALYLCASSLGDSSNTGELFFGEGSRLTVL.